There are a few counts of the clone carrying this T cell receptor (beta chain). Its antigen is not known. TCRdb redid the calling of the 5' RACE reads with MiXCR, one entry per CDR3 protein. Among 350,000 or so distinct CDR3 sequences listed, about an eighth were seen once. The sample belongs to a study of T-cell memory formation after mild COVID-19. Whole-study findings and limits: Second-wave clones peaking on day 37 lacked confirmed SARS-CoV-2 specificity.

The CDR3 runs to 16 residues. The V gene's germline CDR1 is KGHSH and CDR2 LQKENI. V was pared by 5 bases and J by 3 bases, with 20 bases between. This rearrangement joins TRBV18 to TRBJ2-7, with unresolved D. This receptor was identified in a man between 18 and 35 years old who had mild COVID-19 (a few samples of this study predate the infection). Cell type and time point are not known. The specimen sequenced was PBMCs or a T cell subset sorted from them (not recorded which). The CDR3 reads CASSYDRPGPYYEQYF. The DNA for the CDR3 is TGTGCCAGCTCATACGACCGACCAGGACCTTACTACGAGCAGTACTTC.